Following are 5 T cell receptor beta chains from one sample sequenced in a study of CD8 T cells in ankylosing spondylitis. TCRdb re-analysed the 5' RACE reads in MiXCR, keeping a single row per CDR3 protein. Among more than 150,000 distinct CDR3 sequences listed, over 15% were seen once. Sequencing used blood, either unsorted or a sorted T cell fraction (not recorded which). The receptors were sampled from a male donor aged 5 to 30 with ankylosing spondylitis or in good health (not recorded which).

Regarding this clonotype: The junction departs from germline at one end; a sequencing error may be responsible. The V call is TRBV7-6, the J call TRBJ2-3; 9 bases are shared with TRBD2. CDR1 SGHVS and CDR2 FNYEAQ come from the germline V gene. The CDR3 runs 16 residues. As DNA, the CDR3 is TGCGCCAGCAGCTTAGTGGTTAGCGGGAGTGGAGATACGCAGTATTTT. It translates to CASSLVVSGSGDTQYF.

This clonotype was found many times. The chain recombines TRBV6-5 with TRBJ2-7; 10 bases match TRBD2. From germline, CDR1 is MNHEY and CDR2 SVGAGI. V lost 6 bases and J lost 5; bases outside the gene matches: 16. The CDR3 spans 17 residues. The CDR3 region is CASRLGRTSGRIDEQYV. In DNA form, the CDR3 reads TGTGCCAGCAGGCTTGGGAGGACTAGCGGAAGGATCGACGAGCAGTACGTC.

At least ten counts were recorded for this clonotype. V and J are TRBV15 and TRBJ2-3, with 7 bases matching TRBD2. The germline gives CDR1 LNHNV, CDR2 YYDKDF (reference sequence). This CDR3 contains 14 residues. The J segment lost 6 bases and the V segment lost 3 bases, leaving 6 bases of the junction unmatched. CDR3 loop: CATSSLAAIDTQYF. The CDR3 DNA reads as TGTGCCACCAGCAGTCTAGCGGCCATTGATACGCAGTATTTT.

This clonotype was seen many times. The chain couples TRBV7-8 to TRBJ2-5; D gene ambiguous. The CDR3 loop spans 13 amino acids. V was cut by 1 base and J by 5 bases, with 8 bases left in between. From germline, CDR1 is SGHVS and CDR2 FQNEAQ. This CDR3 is CASSLVVQETQYF. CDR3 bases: TGTGCCAGCAGCTTAGTAGTACAGGAGACCCAGTACTTC.

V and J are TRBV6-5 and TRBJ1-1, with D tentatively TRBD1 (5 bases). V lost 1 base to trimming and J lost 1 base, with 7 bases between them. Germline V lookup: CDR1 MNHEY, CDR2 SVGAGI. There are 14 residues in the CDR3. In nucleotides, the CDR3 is TGTGCCAGCAGTTACTTCGGGACGAACACTGAAGCTTTCTTT. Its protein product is CASSYFGTNTEAFF.